This T cell receptor (beta chain) derives from a study of blood T cell repertoires in COVID-19. How the authors handled the data: Reference gene primer amplification in the assay estimated nucleated cell counts. The table came from immunoSEQ multiplex PCR; TCRdb's copy has only in-frame clones and leaves some out. The V and J calls and the clone size are those of that table, but D and trimming were determined from the DNA. This sample has approximately 140,000 clones, with about nine tenths found just once. Trimming left V 5 bases short and J 2 bases short, with 13 bases between. CDR3 size: 15 residues. CDR1 is ENHRY and CDR2 is SYGVKD in the germline V gene.

The source material was peripheral blood. V gene TRBV10-3 combines with J gene TRBJ2-1, with D tentatively TRBD2 (6 bases). The clonotype comes from a man aged 45-65 years with active or convalescent COVID-19. CDR3 bases: TGTGCCATCAGTCCTGGCGGGGAACCCTACAATGAGCAGTTCTTC. Its protein is CAISPGGEPYNEQFF.